The 8 T cell receptor beta chains below all came from one sample that was sequenced in a study of patients and donors after allogeneic stem cell transplantation. TCRdb itself ran the RT-PCR reads through MiXCR, one entry per CDR3 protein. Of about 960,000 distinct CDR3 sequences in the sample, roughly 18% were seen once. Sequences were obtained from blood, either unsorted or a sorted T cell fraction (not recorded which). The receptors here all came from a human donor who was either an allogeneic HSCT recipient or a stem cell or donor lymphocyte infusion donor (not recorded which). It is not recorded whose cells these are; they may come from a transplant donor.

The table lists this clonotype with many counts. The gene calls are TRBV20-1 and TRBJ2-3; TRBD1 matches at 11 bases. The CDR3 has 16 residues. The V gene's germline CDR1 is DFQATT and CDR2 SNEGSKA (reference sequence). V gave up 3 bases and J gave up 1 base; unmatched junction bases: 6. CDR3 loop: CSARDRGPYRTDTQYF. The CDR3 nucleotides read TGCAGTGCTAGGGACAGGGGGCCGTACCGCACAGATACGCAGTATTTT.

This clonotype was seen many times. This chain uses TRBV12-3 or TRBV12-4 with TRBJ1-2, with 8 bases identical to TRBD1. V was clipped by 10 bases and J by 0 bases; unmatched bases: 4. The CDR3 totals 13 residues. CDR3 region: CAIRTGSNYGYTF. For the CDR3, the DNA is TGTGCCATCCGGACAGGGTCTAACTATGGCTACACCTTC.

This clonotype was found many times. V is TRBV5-1 and J is TRBJ1-1; 8 bases match TRBD1. This CDR3 spans 16 amino acids. V lost 1 base and J lost 0; bases outside the gene matches: 5. Germline V lookup: CDR1 SGHRS, CDR2 YFSETQ. CDR3 sequence: CASSLFPGGLNTEAFF. The CDR3 bases are TGCGCCAGCAGCTTGTTTCCAGGGGGCTTGAACACTGAAGCTTTCTTT.

This clonotype was seen a handful of times. The V gene is TRBV3-1, the J gene TRBJ2-2; D may be TRBD2 (6 bases). Germline V lookup: CDR1 LGHDT, CDR2 YNNKEL (reference sequence). Trimming shortened V by 1 base and J by 5 bases, and 11 bases separated the two germline ends. The CDR3 runs 15 residues. CDR3 sequence (DNA): TGTGCCAGCAGCCAAGCCCTTGGGAGGACCGGGGAGCTGTTTTTT. It is translated as CASSQALGRTGELFF.

This clonotype was detected only a few times. The rearrangement uses TRBV6-5 and TRBJ2-7; D not resolved. Trimming took off 0 bases at V and 8 bases at J, with 14 bases between the two ends. Germline values: CDR1 MNHEY, CDR2 SVGAGI. This CDR3 comprises 14 residues. CDR3: CASSYSRTVGKQYF. CDR3 nucleotide sequence: TGTGCCAGCAGTTACTCTAGAACAGTAGGCAAGCAGTACTTC.

This clonotype was recorded at least ten times. CDR3 coding DNA: TGTGCCAGCAGTTCGGACAGGGGGGTCTACGAGCAGTACTTC. Protein: CASSSDRGVYEQYF. This chain connects TRBV12-3 or TRBV12-4 to TRBJ2-7; 10 bases align to TRBD1. The ends lost 4 bases at V and 3 bases at J; junction bases unmatched: 3. This CDR3 spans 14 amino acids.

The rearrangement uses TRBV24-1 and TRBJ2-5; D might be TRBD1 (5 bases). The CDR3 has 14 amino acids. The V gene lost 3 bases and the J gene lost 1 base, with 8 bases spanning the gap. Germline V lookup: CDR1 KGHDR, CDR2 SFDVKD. Written as DNA, the CDR3 is TGTGCCACCAGTGATCCAGGGCTCCAAGAGACCCAGTACTTC. This translates into CATSDPGLQETQYF.

This chain links TRBV15 with TRBJ1-5; a possible D gene is TRBD1 (5 bases). V lost 0 bases to trimming and J lost 3 bases, with 12 bases between them. The V gene's germline CDR1 is LNHNV and CDR2 YYDKDF (reference sequence). The CDR3 is 16 residues long. The CDR3 region is CATSRDHGRVNQPQHF. The DNA of the CDR3 is TGTGCCACCAGCAGAGATCATGGCAGGGTCAATCAGCCCCAGCATTTT.